This TCR beta chain derives from a study of blood T cell repertoires in COVID-19. The overall study: Donors in the United States, Italy and Spain gave samples during acute or convalescent COVID-19. Sample material is recorded as cDNA or gDNA derived from T cells, B-cell-depleted T cells, or PBMCs.

Losses at the gene ends were 7 bases for V and 7 bases for J; bases not matched to a gene: 10. Germline CDR1 SGHTA, CDR2 FQGNSA. The CDR3 consists of 14 residues. Methods used by the authors: Reference gene primer amplification gave nucleated cell count estimates. Measured with immunoSEQ multiplex PCR; TCRdb has only the in-frame clones, and not every one. For V, J and clone size, that table is used; D and trimming come from the DNA. The data contain 70,000 to 95,000 clones, under 95% of them singletons. V and J are TRBV7-2 and TRBJ2-3; 8 nucleotides match TRBD1. The sequence came from a woman aged 45 to 65 in a cohort sampled during active COVID-19. The sequencing input was peripheral blood. CDR3 residues: CASINDRGRYTQYF. Written as DNA, the CDR3 is TGTGCCAGCATCAATGACAGGGGAAGGTATACGCAGTATTTT.